This T cell receptor beta chain is from a study of cytomegalovirus exposure and HLA in healthy donors. General study results and limits: About 87% or about 30% of the time was how often most TCR beta V segments were productive, according to an earlier analysis. In most subjects, TCR beta sequences reportedly gave accurate predictions of HLA-A and HLA-B alleles. Whilst most TCR sequences proved rare, a subset of public TCRs occurred across many donors.

Germline V gene sequence: CDR1 SNHLY, CDR2 FYNNEI. The CDR3 extends over 12 amino acids. Deletions cut 10 bases from V and 6 bases from J, with 13 bases between. Primers included in the PCR were 60 Vbeta and 13 Jbeta primers. Produced via immunoSEQ multiplex PCR; TCRdb's table is partial and in-frame only. Of 150,000 to 200,000 clones listed, about 81% are singletons. With respect to this clone: Its antigen is still unknown.

The clonotype comes from a girl under 18 in good health and CMV-seropositive. The sequencing input was PBMCs. The rearrangement links TRBV2 to TRBJ2-1, with D hard to call. Written as DNA, the CDR3 is TGTGCCACCGTTGATTCCAGCAATGAGCAGTTCTTC. This translates into CATVDSSNEQFF.